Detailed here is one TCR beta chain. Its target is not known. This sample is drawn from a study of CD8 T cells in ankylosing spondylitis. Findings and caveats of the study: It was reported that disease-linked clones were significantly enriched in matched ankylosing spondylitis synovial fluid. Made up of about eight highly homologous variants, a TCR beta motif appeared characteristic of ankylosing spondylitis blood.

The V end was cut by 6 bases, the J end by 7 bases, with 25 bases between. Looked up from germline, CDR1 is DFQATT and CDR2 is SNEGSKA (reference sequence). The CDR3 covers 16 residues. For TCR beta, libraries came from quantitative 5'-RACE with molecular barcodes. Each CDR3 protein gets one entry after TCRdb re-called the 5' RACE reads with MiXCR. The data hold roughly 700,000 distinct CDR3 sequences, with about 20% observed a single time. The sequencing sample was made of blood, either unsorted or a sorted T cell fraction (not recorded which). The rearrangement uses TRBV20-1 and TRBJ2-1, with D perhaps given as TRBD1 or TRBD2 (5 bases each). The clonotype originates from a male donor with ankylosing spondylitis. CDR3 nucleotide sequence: TGCAGTGCCAAGCTCGGACTGGACACGAGAAGGAATGAGCAGTTCTTC. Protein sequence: CSAKLGLDTRRNEQFF.